This T cell receptor beta chain was sequenced for a study of glioma-infiltrating T cells. Study-level points and caveats: Non-neoplastic patients had below-expected tissue-blood divergence, while all gliomas exceeded expectation. Very few CDR3 sequences were shared between tissue and blood.

TCR alpha and beta CDR3 regions were amplified from RNA using iRepertoire nested multiplex PCR. One-step reverse transcription and amplification started from about 100-400 ng of tissue mRNA or PBMC total RNA. TCRdb reanalysed the multiplex PCR reads using MiXCR and keeps one entry per CDR3 protein. This sample has over 90,000 distinct CDR3 sequences, with under 30% found just once. This clonotype was observed many times. The antigen remains unidentified. CDR3 length: 13 amino acids. Per the germline V gene, CDR1 is SGHTA and CDR2 is FQGNSA. Deletions cut 2 bases from V and 6 bases from J, with 11 bases between.

The chain links TRBV7-2 to TRBJ2-7; either TRBD1 or TRBD2 may fit D (5 bases each). Sequencing was done on a sample of glioma tissue, nonneoplastic brain tissue, or PBMCs (not recorded which). This clonotype was obtained from a human donor with low-grade glioma or glioblastoma, undergoing nonglioma brain surgery, or in good health (not recorded which). This chain's CDR3 is CASSLPSRGEQYF. Here the CDR3 DNA reads TGTGCCAGCAGCTTACCCTCGAGGGGCGAGCAGTACTTC. The variable domain in full, with the rest retrieved from reference TRBV7-2 and TRBJ2-7, is GAGVSQSPSNKVTEKGKDVELRCDPISGHTALYWYRQSLGQGLEFLIYFQGNSAPDKSGLPSDRFSAERTGGSVSTLTIQRTQQEDSAVYLCASSLPSRGEQYFGPGTRLTVT.